Shown below are 2 T cell receptor beta chains from a single sample sequenced in a study of patients and donors after allogeneic stem cell transplantation. TCRdb used MiXCR to reprocess the RT-PCR reads, holding one entry per CDR3 protein. The table includes about a million distinct CDR3 sequences, 18% detected once. Sequencing was carried out using blood, either unsorted or a sorted T cell fraction (not recorded which). These TCRs come from a human donor who was either an allogeneic HSCT recipient or a stem cell or donor lymphocyte infusion donor (not recorded which). It is not recorded whose cells these are; they may come from a transplant donor.

The V and J genes are TRBV6-2 or TRBV6-3 and TRBJ2-5; D is perhaps TRBD1 or TRBD2 (5 bases each). This CDR3 is built from 12 residues. Germline CDR1 reads MNHEY; CDR2 reads SVGEGT. V lost 6 bases, J lost 7 bases, and 12 bases lay in between. CDR3: CASSTAGGTQYF. The DNA of the CDR3 is TGTGCCAGCAGCACAGCTGGGGGGACCCAGTACTTC.

The chain combines TRBV18 with TRBJ2-2; D is ambiguous. V gave up 2 bases and J gave up 6 bases, with 10 bases separating them. Germline CDR1 and CDR2: KGHSH and LQKENI. The CDR3 totals 14 residues. The CDR3 region is CASSPEEVAGELFF. CDR3 bases: TGTGCCAGCTCACCAGAAGAGGTCGCCGGGGAGCTGTTTTTT.